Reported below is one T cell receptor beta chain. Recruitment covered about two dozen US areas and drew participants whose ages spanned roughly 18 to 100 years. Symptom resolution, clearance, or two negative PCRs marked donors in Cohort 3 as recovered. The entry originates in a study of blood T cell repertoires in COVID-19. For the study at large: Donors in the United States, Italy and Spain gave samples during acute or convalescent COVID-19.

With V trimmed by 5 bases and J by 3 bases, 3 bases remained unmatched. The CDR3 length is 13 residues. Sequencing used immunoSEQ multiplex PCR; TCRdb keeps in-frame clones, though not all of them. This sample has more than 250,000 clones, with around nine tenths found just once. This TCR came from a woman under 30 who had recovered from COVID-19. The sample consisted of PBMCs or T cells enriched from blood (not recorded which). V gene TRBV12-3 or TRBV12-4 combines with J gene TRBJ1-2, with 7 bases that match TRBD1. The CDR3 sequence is CASSPGGDYGYTF. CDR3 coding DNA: TGTGCCAGCAGTCCAGGGGGTGACTATGGCTACACCTTC.